This T cell receptor beta chain was recovered during a study of shared clonotypes between healthy human individuals. As regards this clone: Its matching antigen is unknown.

For each subset, genomic DNA was distributed in equal portions over several immunoSEQ plates. Data came from immunoSEQ multiplex PCR; TCRdb stores just in-frame clones and leaves some out. The sample lists 1 million to 1.3 million clones; around 78% were seen once. CDR3 length: 16 amino acids. V was pared by 0 bases and J by 2 bases, with 6 bases of the junction left unmatched. The germline CDR1 and CDR2 sequences are SGHAT and FQNNGV. Study-level findings and limits: The study found lower generation probabilities in non-shared clonotypes than in those shared by all four donors. Large depth notwithstanding, sorted-subset sequencing proved incomplete by rarefaction. Limitation of the genetic and exposure-history diversity represented came from the few donors.

The specimen sequenced was memory CD4+ T cells from PBMCs. Subset defined: CD45RA-negative fraction. The chain uses TRBV11-2 and TRBJ2-7; 8 bases agree with TRBD1. The TCR sequence derives from a man aged 18 to 29 in good health. Some clones in this sample may be carry-over from other donors' samples. CDR3 in amino acids: CASSLDPDRGPYEQYF. The CDR3 DNA is TGTGCCAGCAGCTTAGATCCCGACAGGGGACCCTACGAGCAGTACTTC.